The 25 T cell receptor beta chains presented below share a single source sample, sequenced in a study of T cells in Graves' hyperthyroidism and ophthalmopathy (dated by TCRdb to between 2017 and 2020). The library was produced with multiplex PCR. The reads were generated on an Illumina HiSeq 2000. Amplification of TCR beta CDR3 regions was carried out from RNA transcripts. A first-round RT-PCR of the TCR CDR3 used the HTBI primer set with the Qiagen OneStep RT-PCR kit. TCRdb reprocessed the public reads (quality trimming at Q25 with fastp, clone calling with MiXCR) and kept in-frame beta chains. Identical CDR3 proteins give one entry, which carries the most common genes and DNA. The sample yields some 340,000 distinct CDR3 sequences; about an eighth were counted once. Clones ranked in the top ten supply 30% to 40% of the sample. Source material: blood. The receptors shown here come from a woman aged 40 to 50 with Graves' ophthalmopathy.

This clonotype was observed a handful of times. The chain recombines TRBV20-1 with TRBJ2-1; 9 positions agree with TRBD2. Per the germline V gene, CDR1 is DFQATT and CDR2 is SNEGSKA (reference sequence). V gave up 6 bases and J gave up 0 bases; unmatched junction bases: 15. The CDR3 runs 18 residues. The CDR3 reads CSADEASGTLSSYNEQFF. The CDR3 DNA is TGCAGTGCGGATGAGGCTAGCGGGACTTTAAGCTCCTACAATGAGCAGTTCTTC.

This clonotype was seen repeatedly, ten times or more. The V gene is TRBV20-1, the J gene TRBJ2-1; a possible D gene is TRBD2 (7 bases). Trimming removed 3 bases from V and 9 bases from J, with 21 bases in between. The CDR3 is 15 residues long. The V gene's germline CDR1 is DFQATT and CDR2 SNEGSKA (reference sequence). The CDR3 protein is CSAREGGGGIGEQFF. Here the CDR3 DNA reads TGCAGTGCTAGGGAAGGGGGGGGCGGTATAGGTGAGCAGTTCTTC.

This rearrangement joins TRBV18 to TRBJ2-2; the D gene is possibly TRBD2 (6 bases). V was trimmed by 6 bases and J by 3 bases, leaving 11 bases between them. Germline values: CDR1 KGHSH, CDR2 LQKENI. CDR3 size: 14 residues. Written as DNA, the CDR3 is TGTGCCAGCTCCCGGGACTCATACACCGGGGAGCTGTTTTTT. Protein sequence: CASSRDSYTGELFF.

The chain is built from TRBV7-2 and TRBJ2-1; a possible D gene is TRBD2 (6 bases). Germline-derived CDR1 and CDR2 are SGHTA and FQGNSA. V was shortened by 9 bases and J by 8 bases, with 17 bases between the two germline ends. This CDR3 has 13 residues. The CDR3, as DNA: TGTGCCAGTACCGGGACTGGGGTCCATGAGCAGTTCTTC. Its protein product is CASTGTGVHEQFF.

This clonotype was observed many times. This chain uses TRBV28 with TRBJ2-2; the D is unclear. The CDR3 spans 11 residues. The ends were cut back, 6 bases at V and 5 bases at J, with 4 bases in the middle. Germline V gene lookup returns CDR1 MDHEN and CDR2 SYDVKM. The CDR3 sequence: CASSGTGELFF. CDR3 DNA sequence: TGTGCCAGCAGCGGGACCGGGGAGCTGTTTTTT.

This clonotype appeared many times. The V and J genes are TRBV20-1 and TRBJ2-5, with 9 bases identical to TRBD1. J lost 2 bases, V lost 2 bases, and 18 bases had no gene match. The CDR3 spans 19 residues. Germline lookup yields CDR1 DFQATT and CDR2 SNEGSKA (reference sequence). The CDR3 DNA follows: TGCAGTGCTAGAACCTGGACAGGGGTGAGCGGGACCCGGCAAGAGACCCAGTACTTC. It specifies CSARTWTGVSGTRQETQYF.

This clonotype was detected ten times or more. This chain links TRBV12-3 or TRBV12-4 with TRBJ2-7; maybe TRBD2 (6 bases). The V gene lost 0 bases and the J gene lost 6 bases, with 9 bases spanning the gap. The CDR3 runs to 13 residues. CDR3 loop: CASSLARGGEQYF. Here the CDR3 DNA reads TGTGCCAGCAGTTTAGCGAGGGGAGGCGAGCAGTACTTC.

This clonotype has just a few counts. The V gene is TRBV6-1, the J gene TRBJ2-2; D is ambiguous. Trimming took off 2 bases at V and 0 bases at J, with 13 bases between the two ends. Germline V gene lookup returns CDR1 MNHNS and CDR2 SASEGT. This CDR3 spans 17 amino acids. The DNA of the CDR3 is TGTGCCAGCAGTGAATTCACTGGAATTCCGAACACCGGGGAGCTGTTTTTT. Protein: CASSEFTGIPNTGELFF.

This clonotype appeared many times. The chain joins TRBV5-5 to TRBJ1-2; 9 bases line up with TRBD1. V trimming: 3 bases; J trimming: 8 bases; junction bases outside the gene matches: 5. The CDR3 contains 13 residues. In germline, CDR1 is SGHKS, CDR2 YYEKEE (reference sequence). The CDR3 region is CASSSYRGQGYTF. CDR3 sequence (DNA): TGTGCCAGCAGCTCGTACAGGGGGCAAGGCTACACCTTC.

The table lists this clonotype with a few counts. A much bigger clone sits one base away, suggesting this may be a read error. The DNA of the CDR3 is TGTGCCAGCAGCTCCTTCGATCAGCCCCAGCATTTT. Protein product: CASSSFDQPQHF. The gene calls are TRBV11-2 and TRBJ1-5; no clear D. V was pared by 4 bases and J by 5 bases, with 6 bases between. CDR3 size: 12 residues. Germline loops: CDR1 SGHAT, CDR2 FQNNGV.

This clonotype was recorded many times. The V call is TRBV5-4, the J call TRBJ1-1; no reliable D call. This CDR3 comprises 14 residues. The germline V and J ends were trimmed by 1 base and 3 bases, with 10 bases remaining between them. Germline values: CDR1 SGHNT, CDR2 YYREEE (reference sequence). The CDR3 nucleotides are TGTGCCAGCAGCTTGTCACACCGGTACACTGAAGCTTTCTTT. Residues: CASSLSHRYTEAFF.

This clonotype was recorded many times. The rearrangement uses TRBV28 and TRBJ1-5; 7 bases are shared with TRBD1. This CDR3 contains 15 residues. Germline V CDR1 and CDR2: MDHEN, SYDVKM. V lost 7 bases to trimming and J lost 3 bases; unmatched junction nucleotides: 9. DNA for the CDR3: TGTGCCAGCATTCTACAGGGGCTGGCCAATCAGCCCCAGCATTTT. Protein: CASILQGLANQPQHF.

This clonotype has ten or more counts. V usage is TRBV27 and J usage is TRBJ1-5; 10 bases are shared with TRBD1. CDR1 and CDR2 from the germline V gene are MNHEY and SMNVEV (reference sequence). V was clipped by 5 bases and J by 6 bases; unmatched bases: 10. The CDR3 consists of 16 residues. This CDR3 is CASSPYRDRGSQPQHF. The CDR3 DNA sequence: TGTGCCAGCAGTCCCTACCGGGACAGGGGAAGTCAGCCCCAGCATTTT.

This clonotype was picked up many times. The J gene is TRBJ2-1, the V gene TRBV2, with 14 bases aligning to TRBD2. J lost 6 bases, V lost 7 bases, and 11 bases had no gene match. Germline loops: CDR1 SNHLY, CDR2 FYNNEI. CDR3 length equals 17 residues. In nucleotides, the CDR3 is TGTGCCAGCAATCTTCGTCTGGGACTAGCGGGAGCCAATGAGCAGTTCTTC. It translates to CASNLRLGLAGANEQFF.

This clonotype came up many times. The V and J genes are TRBV12-3 or TRBV12-4 and TRBJ1-4, with D uncertain. The V gene lost 4 bases and the J gene lost 13 bases, with 19 bases spanning the gap. The CDR3 loop spans 14 amino acids. The CDR3 loop is CASSSPVGRSALFF. CDR3 sequence (DNA): TGTGCCAGCAGTTCGCCGGTTGGGAGGAGCGCACTGTTTTTT.

The sample holds many counts of this clonotype. The chain links TRBV20-1 to TRBJ2-7; 9 nucleotides line up with TRBD1. Trimming at V came to 0 bases and at J to 5 bases, leaving 11 bases not matched to a gene. The CDR3 has 16 residues. Germline V lookup: CDR1 DFQATT, CDR2 SNEGSKA (reference sequence). The CDR3 coding sequence is TGCAGTGCTAGAGAGACGCGAGGGACAGGGTTCGACGAGCAGTACTTC. Its protein is CSARETRGTGFDEQYF.

This clonotype was detected ten times or more. The rearrangement links TRBV12-3 or TRBV12-4 to TRBJ1-3, with D unclear. Trimming left V 7 bases short and J 0 bases short, with 13 bases between. CDR3 length equals 15 residues. CDR3 bases: TGTGCCAGCACATCAGCTCCGATCTCTGGAAACACCATATATTTT. Translating it yields CASTSAPISGNTIYF.

This clonotype was picked up many times. This chain uses TRBV29-1 with TRBJ2-3; D gene unclear. From germline, CDR1 is SQVTM and CDR2 ANQGSEA. The CDR3 spans 15 residues. Trimming cost V 7 bases and J 2 bases, with 19 bases left between them. In nucleotides, the CDR3 is TGCAGCGCCGGCACCGACGGAGAATACACAGATACGCAGTATTTT. Protein sequence: CSAGTDGEYTDTQYF.

The table lists this clonotype with many counts. The DNA for the CDR3 is TGTGCCACAAGCGGACAGACTACCTCCTACGAGCAGTACTTC. Amino acid sequence: CATSGQTTSYEQYF. The chain joins TRBV28 to TRBJ2-7, with D perhaps matching TRBD1 (6 bases). Trimming shortened V by 10 bases and J by 0 bases, and 16 bases separated the two germline ends. CDR3 length: 14 amino acids. Germline CDR1 is MDHEN and CDR2 is SYDVKM.

This clonotype was seen a few times. CDR3: CAISDSQGIHEQFF. CDR3 bases: TGTGCCATCAGTGACTCACAGGGGATCCATGAGCAGTTCTTC. This chain joins TRBV10-3 and TRBJ2-1; 7 nucleotides line up with TRBD1. CDR1 and CDR2 (germline): ENHRY, SYGVKD. The CDR3 is 14 residues long. V gave up 3 bases and J gave up 8 bases; unmatched junction bases: 7.

This clonotype appeared many times. V is TRBV19 and J is TRBJ2-7; D is possibly TRBD1 (6 bases). V lost 7 bases and J 0 bases, leaving 13 bases between the germline ends. The CDR3 loop spans 14 amino acids. Germline V lookup: CDR1 LNHDA, CDR2 SQIVND (reference sequence). This chain's CDR3 is CASKETGLSYEQYF. In DNA form, the CDR3 reads TGTGCCAGTAAGGAGACAGGCCTCTCCTACGAGCAGTACTTC.

The chain carries TRBV5-5 and TRBJ1-1; perhaps TRBD1 as D (5 bases). In germline, CDR1 is SGHKS, CDR2 YYEKEE (reference sequence). V dropped 2 bases and J dropped 7 bases, with 15 bases sitting between them. The CDR3 contains 14 residues. The CDR3 coding sequence is TGTGCCAGCAGCTTTGATAGTGGCAGGGATGAAGCTTTCTTT. As protein: CASSFDSGRDEAFF.

This clonotype was seen repeatedly, ten times or more. The chain carries TRBV3-1 and TRBJ2-7; perhaps TRBD2 as D (5 bases). Trimming stripped 4 bases from V and 6 bases from J, with 22 bases between. CDR1 is LGHDT, CDR2 YNNKEL, per germline (reference sequence). This CDR3 is built from 16 residues. The CDR3 sequence is CASSPRWGDTYREQYF. CDR3 bases: TGTGCCAGCAGCCCCCGTTGGGGAGATACATACCGCGAGCAGTACTTC.

This clonotype showed up many times. The CDR3 protein is CASPSPRDALNTGELFF. DNA of the CDR3: TGCGCCAGTCCCTCTCCTCGGGACGCCCTTAACACCGGGGAGCTGTTTTTT. V is TRBV10-1 and J is TRBJ2-2, with D perhaps matching TRBD1 or TRBD2 (5 bases each). Germline CDR1 reads WNHNN; CDR2 reads SYGVQD (reference sequence). V was pared by 9 bases and J by 2 bases, with 22 bases between. This CDR3 contains 17 residues.

This clonotype appeared many times. The chain employs TRBV28 and TRBJ2-5, with TRBD2 matching over 15 bases. V was pared by 2 bases and J by 4 bases, with 2 bases of the junction left unmatched. CDR3 length: 16 residues. Germline CDR1 reads MDHEN; CDR2 reads SYDVKM. CDR3: CASSLRTSGRGETQYF. The CDR3 coding sequence is TGTGCCAGCAGTTTAAGGACTAGCGGGAGGGGAGAGACCCAGTACTTC.